This TCR beta chain was identified in a study of blood T cell repertoires in COVID-19. Background on the study: Spain, Italy and the United States supplied samples that represented acute and convalescent COVID-19. T cells, B-cell-depleted T cells, or PBMCs provided the cDNA or gDNA that served as material.

Germline V CDR1 and CDR2: MDHEN, SYDVKM. J gave up 6 bases and V 5 bases, and 7 bases lay outside the gene matches. This CDR3 comprises 13 residues. Sequencing used immunoSEQ multiplex PCR; TCRdb keeps in-frame clones, though not all of them. The sample carries just over 150,000 clones, approximately 80% recorded once. The chain combines TRBV28 with TRBJ2-7; 7 nucleotides align to TRBD2. This TCR was recovered from a woman between 50 and 59 years old with acute or convalescent COVID-19. The sequenced sample was peripheral blood. The CDR3 DNA reads as TGTGCCAGCAGTCTCCTGGGCGGGGGCGAGCAGTACTTC. Encoded protein: CASSLLGGGEQYF.